Shown below are 10 T cell receptor beta chains from a single sample sequenced in a study of T cell repertoires in cytomegalovirus infection. Each CDR3 protein gets one entry after TCRdb re-called the reads with MiXCR. This sample carries around 770,000 distinct CDR3 sequences, almost 30% of them seen once, and the ten largest clones take over 10%. These receptors have no identified antigens. Sequencing used cultured CD8+ T cells from PBMCs, obtained from culture after CMV antigen stimulation. Receptor source: a human donor in good health (CMV status not recorded). Some clones in this sample may be carry-over from other donors' samples.

This clonotype has a handful of counts. This rearrangement joins TRBV6-8 to TRBJ1-3, with D uncertain. CDR1 MNHGY and CDR2 SAAAGT come from the germline V gene. V lost 7 bases and J lost 0, with 19 bases in between. This CDR3 is 17 amino acids long. CDR3 DNA sequence: TGTGCCAGCACCGGCCTTTCGGGTACGAGCTCTGGAAACACCATATATTTT. Encoded protein: CASTGLSGTSSGNTIYF.

The genes are TRBV27 and TRBJ1-1; a possible D gene is TRBD1 (6 bases). V lost 6 bases and J lost 8, with 13 bases in between. Germline V lookup: CDR1 MNHEY, CDR2 SMNVEV (reference sequence). This CDR3 is 12 amino acids long. The CDR3 reads CASRVPGVEAFF. In DNA, the CDR3 is TGTGCCAGCAGAGTACCAGGGGTAGAAGCTTTCTTT.

For the CDR3, the DNA is TGTGCCAGTAGTATTACCCCGGGTCAGAACAATGAGCAGTTCTTC. It translates to CASSITPGQNNEQFF. The chain couples TRBV19 to TRBJ2-1; no firm D call. Trimming cost V 3 bases and J 5 bases, with 14 bases left between them. CDR3 length: 15 amino acids. Germline V gene lookup returns CDR1 LNHDA and CDR2 SQIVND (reference sequence).

CDR3 residues: CASSRRGTQETQYF. CDR3 in DNA: TGTGCCAGCAGTAGGCGGGGGACCCAAGAGACCCAGTACTTC. The chain has TRBV14 and TRBJ2-5; 7 nucleotides line up with TRBD2. After removal of 6 bases from V and 1 base from J, the junction contained 5 bases not matched to a gene. CDR3 length: 14 amino acids. The germline gives CDR1 SGHDN, CDR2 FVKESK.

This clonotype has ten or more counts. V gene TRBV12-3 or TRBV12-4 combines with J gene TRBJ1-5; D is undetermined. V shed 6 bases and J shed 0 bases, with 12 bases lying between them. The CDR3 is 15 amino acids. This chain's CDR3 is CASSTPINSNQPQHF. As DNA, the CDR3 is TGTGCCAGCAGCACCCCGATTAATAGCAATCAGCCCCAGCATTTT.

This clonotype was observed at least ten times. CDR3 protein: CASSLEQGVSQPQHF. CDR3 coding DNA: TGTGCCAGCAGCTTAGAACAGGGAGTCAGTCAGCCCCAGCATTTT. The V gene is TRBV7-6, the J gene TRBJ1-5, with a possible D match to TRBD1 (6 bases). The germline V gene has CDR1 SGHVS and CDR2 FNYEAQ. V was pared by 1 base and J by 6 bases, with 13 bases between. This CDR3 region has 15 residues.

This clonotype showed up just a few times. CDR3 nucleotides: TGTGCCAGCAGTGACTACGACGGCACAGATACGCAGTATTTT. Residues: CASSDYDGTDTQYF. The rearrangement uses TRBV6-5 and TRBJ2-3, with D perhaps matching TRBD2 (5 bases). Trimming pared 5 bases from V and 1 base from J, leaving 10 bases between. CDR1 and CDR2 from the germline V gene are MNHEY and SVGAGI. The CDR3 length is 14 residues.

There are many counts of this clonotype. The chain has TRBV7-9 and TRBJ2-1; D is possibly TRBD1 (9 bases). V lost 1 base and J 11 bases, leaving 30 bases between the germline ends. The CDR3 length is 19 residues. The germline gives CDR1 SEHNR, CDR2 FQNEAQ (reference sequence). The CDR3 DNA follows: TGTGCCAGCAGCTTAGACAGGGGGCGCGGCGGGGGGACTTGGTTTCAGCAGTTCTTC. Translation gives CASSLDRGRGGGTWFQQFF.

This clonotype was picked up many times. V usage is TRBV14 and J usage is TRBJ1-2, with 9 nucleotides matching TRBD1. The CDR3 runs 13 residues. Germline values: CDR1 SGHDN, CDR2 FVKESK. V shed 4 bases, J shed 4 bases, and the junction held 1 base outside the gene matches. In nucleotides, the CDR3 is TGTGCCAGCAGCCCGGGACAGGGCTATGGCTACACCTTC. Protein: CASSPGQGYGYTF.

The V gene is TRBV7-9, the J gene TRBJ2-1; maybe TRBD2 (6 bases). The germline V gene has CDR1 SEHNR and CDR2 FQNEAQ (reference sequence). The CDR3 extends over 16 amino acids. V lost 4 bases to trimming and J lost 0 bases, with 13 bases between them. CDR3 sequence: CASSSSGGDSYNEQFF. The CDR3 DNA sequence: TGTGCCAGCAGCTCTTCGGGCGGGGACTCCTACAATGAGCAGTTCTTC. The full variable domain, its missing parts supplied by reference TRBV7-9 and TRBJ2-1, is DTGVSQNPRHKITKRGQNVTFRCDPISEHNRLYWYRQTLGQGPEFLTYFQNEAQLEKSRLLSDRFSAERPKGSFSTLEIQRTEQGDSAMYLCASSSSGGDSYNEQFFGPGTRLTVL.